This TCR beta chain was captured in a study of blood T cell repertoires in COVID-19. Background on the study: Collection of acute and convalescent COVID-19 samples took place in the United States, Italy and Spain.

Produced via immunoSEQ multiplex PCR; TCRdb's table is partial and in-frame only. Of about 280,000 clones in the sample, approximately 90% were seen once. The CDR3 is made up of 12 amino acids. Germline V gene sequence: CDR1 DFQATT, CDR2 SNEGSKA (reference sequence). The V gene end was trimmed by 4 bases and the J gene end by 3 bases; junction bases not matched to a gene: 2. Input material: PBMCs or T cells enriched from blood (not recorded which). V and J are TRBV20-1 and TRBJ2-7; 8 nucleotides match TRBD1. The sequence derives from an older woman in a cohort exposed to, infected with or recovered from COVID-19 (not recorded which). CDR3: CSATDRGYEQYF. CDR3 bases: TGCAGTGCTACTGACAGGGGCTACGAGCAGTACTTC.